These 20 T cell receptor beta chains were all obtained from the same sample, sequenced in a study of radiation and T cells in renal cell carcinoma (dated by TCRdb to 2020 to 2022). The time point label for this specimen denotes: baseline pretreatment blood. In light of the paper, this sample's treatment or condition label describes: 15 Gy SBRT to primary tumor, nephrectomy 4 weeks later. The library was obtained by the immunoSEQ multiplex PCR assay. TCRdb stores this immuneACCESS table with in-frame sequences only. Part of the clones is absent; in the studies checked, under half of the shortfall reflects unresolved V genes, and no reason is known for the rest. In all, the sample holds 87,000 or so clones, and approximately 86% of those were seen once. Approximately 7.9% of the sample belongs to the ten largest clones. The sample here was blood, taken from a patient whose treatment included radiotherapy and nephrectomy. The receptors originated from a man between 50 and 59 years old with renal cell carcinoma.

The chain uses TRBV4-2 and TRBJ2-2, with a tentative D call TRBD1 (6 bases). V lost 0 bases and J 5 bases, leaving 10 bases between the germline ends. Germline V gene data show CDR1 as LGHNA and CDR2 as YNFKEQ. The CDR3 is made up of 15 amino acids. The CDR3 region is CASSQDRGSTGELFF. The CDR3 DNA sequence: TGTGCCAGCAGCCAAGACAGGGGAAGTACCGGGGAGCTGTTTTTT.

The J gene is TRBJ1-2, the V gene TRBV5-1; D is perhaps TRBD1 (6 bases). Germline V gene lookup returns CDR1 SGHRS and CDR2 YFSETQ. Trimming removed 1 base at V and 1 base at J, with 11 bases between. CDR3 size: 15 residues. CDR3 nucleotide sequence: TGCGCCAGCAGCTTGCTAGGAGGGGGTAACTATGGCTACACCTTC. Translated: CASSLLGGGNYGYTF.

The gene calls are TRBV6-1 and TRBJ2-5; TRBD2 matches at 7 bases. The J call may be mistaken, given a closer DNA end match to TRBJ2-7. The CDR3 spans 13 residues. Looked up from germline, CDR1 is MNHNS and CDR2 is SASEGT. In DNA form, the CDR3 reads TGTGCCAGCACCGCGGGAGAGTTCTACGAGCAGTACTTC. This sequence encodes CASTAGEFYEQYF.

This chain connects TRBV30 to TRBJ1-5; 7 bases map to TRBD1. This CDR3 is 14 amino acids long. With 4 bases clipped from V and 6 bases from J, the junction kept 9 bases outside the gene matches. Germline loops: CDR1 GTSNPN, CDR2 SVGIG (reference sequence). CDR3 loop: CAWTRSGGFQPQHF. For the CDR3, the DNA is TGTGCCTGGACACGGTCAGGGGGTTTTCAGCCCCAGCATTTT.

The chain combines TRBV28 with TRBJ2-1; no definite D call. Germline V gives CDR1 MDHEN, CDR2 SYDVKM. The CDR3 is 11 residues long. V lost 5 bases, J lost 9 bases, and 8 bases lay in between. The CDR3 DNA reads as TGTGCCAGCAGTCTGTATAGTGAGCAGTTCTTC. It yields the protein CASSLYSEQFF. Full variable domain (remainder filled in from reference TRBV28 and TRBJ2-1): DVKVTQSSRYLVKRTGEKVFLECVQDMDHENMFWYRQDPGLGLRLIYFSYDVKMKEKGDIPEGYSVSREKKERFSLILESASTNQTSMYLCASSLYSEQFFGPGTRLTVL.

This rearrangement joins TRBV2 to TRBJ1-4, with D maybe TRBD1 (6 bases). V gave up 4 bases and J gave up 7 bases, with 16 bases separating them. Germline V lookup: CDR1 SNHLY, CDR2 FYNNEI. The CDR3 runs 15 residues. The CDR3 loop is CASSGEGTPFEKLFF. CDR3 sequence (DNA): TGTGCCAGCAGTGGTGAGGGGACACCATTTGAAAAACTGTTTTTT.

The chain uses TRBV30 and TRBJ2-7; 14 nucleotides agree with TRBD2. The CDR3 runs 15 residues. CDR1 and CDR2 (germline): GTSNPN, SVGIG (reference sequence). Unmatched junction bases numbered 9, after V lost 5 bases and J lost 6 bases. The CDR3 bases are TGTGCCTGGGAGAAAAAAGGACTAGCGGGAGGCGAGCAGTACTTC. Its translation is CAWEKKGLAGGEQYF.

V and J are TRBV20-1 and TRBJ1-2, with unresolved D. V lost 6 bases to trimming and J lost 3 bases, with 8 bases between them. The CDR3 contains 11 residues. Germline CDR1 and CDR2: DFQATT and SNEGSKA (reference sequence). The CDR3 protein is CSADRDYGYTF. CDR3 nucleotides: TGCAGTGCCGACCGGGACTATGGCTACACCTTC.

The CDR3 spells CASSSVLAGSYEQYF. The DNA for the CDR3 is TGTGCCAGCAGCTCGGTACTAGCGGGTAGCTACGAGCAGTACTTC. The chain recombines TRBV7-9 with TRBJ2-7; 9 bases agree with TRBD2. This CDR3 has 15 residues. The germline CDR1 and CDR2 sequences are SEHNR and FQNEAQ (reference sequence). J was trimmed by 3 bases and V by 4 bases; bases with no gene match: 7.

J is TRBJ2-2 and V is TRBV21-1; TRBD2 is taken as the D call from the table, unchecked against the DNA. TRBV21-1 is marked as a pseudogene. The CDR3 runs to 14 residues. In DNA form, the CDR3 reads TGTGCCAGCAGCAAAGTCCGGAACACCGGGGAGCTGTTTTTT. Translated: CASSKVRNTGELFF.

The J gene is TRBJ2-7, the V gene TRBV28; D not resolved. CDR1 and CDR2 (germline): MDHEN, SYDVKM. V was shortened by 8 bases and J by 4 bases, with 15 bases between the two germline ends. The CDR3 is 13 residues long. The CDR3 DNA sequence: TGTGCCAGCGCCGTTTCGTCGGTTTACGAGCAGTACTTC. Translation gives CASAVSSVYEQYF.

This clone occurred a few times. The chain links TRBV9 to TRBJ1-1; TRBD1 matches 7 bases. Germline V gene sequence: CDR1 SGDLS, CDR2 YYNGEE. V dropped 4 bases and J dropped 2; count of bases not matched to a gene: 8. The CDR3 consists of 15 residues. In DNA form, the CDR3 reads TGTGCCAGCAGCACGGGGGACAGCAGTAACACTGAAGCTTTCTTT. It specifies CASSTGDSSNTEAFF.

In its sample, this clone was seen once. This sequence joins TRBV27 and TRBJ2-3; D is possibly TRBD2 (6 bases). V lost 0 bases and J lost 4, with 11 bases in between. The CDR3 extends over 15 amino acids. From germline, CDR1 is MNHEY and CDR2 SMNVEV (reference sequence). CDR3 region: CASSLSAGSADTQYF. The CDR3 DNA reads TGTGCCAGCAGTTTATCGGCGGGATCCGCAGATACGCAGTATTTT.

The rearrangement uses TRBV28 and TRBJ1-3; TRBD1 matches 8 bases. V gave up 7 bases and J gave up 7 bases; unmatched junction bases: 15. From germline, CDR1 is MDHEN and CDR2 SYDVKM. CDR3 length: 16 amino acids. The CDR3 DNA reads TGTGCCAGCACCCTGACAGGGGAGGTCTTGTGGAACACCATATATTTT. Translated, it gives CASTLTGEVLWNTIYF.

The chain combines TRBV6-5 with TRBJ2-7, with 7 positions matching TRBD2. Germline V gives CDR1 MNHEY, CDR2 SVGAGI. V trimming: 7 bases; J trimming: 2 bases; junction bases outside the gene matches: 5. The CDR3 runs 13 residues. The CDR3 protein is CASNSAGAYEQYF. CDR3 DNA sequence: TGTGCCAGCAATTCCGCGGGGGCCTACGAGCAGTACTTC.

V and J are TRBV28 and TRBJ2-7; the D is unclear. Trimming removed 5 bases from V and 0 bases from J, with 23 bases in between. Per the germline V gene, CDR1 is MDHEN and CDR2 is SYDVKM. The length of the CDR3 is 18 residues. CDR3 sequence (DNA): TGTGCCAGCAGTCCGCCGTCTTACTATCGACGGAGCTCCTACGAGCAGTACTTC. It encodes CASSPPSYYRRSSYEQYF. The full variable domain, with the rest looked up from reference TRBV28 and TRBJ2-7, is DVKVTQSSRYLVKRTGEKVFLECVQDMDHENMFWYRQDPGLGLRLIYFSYDVKMKEKGDIPEGYSVSREKKERFSLILESASTNQTSMYLCASSPPSYYRRSSYEQYFGPGTRLTVT.

The V call is TRBV30, the J call TRBJ2-5; 8 bases map to TRBD1. The CDR3 runs to 15 residues. CDR1 is GTSNPN, CDR2 SVGIG, per germline (reference sequence). With V trimmed by 0 bases and J by 4 bases, 7 bases remained unmatched. The CDR3 protein is CAWSVPQGARETQYF. DNA of the CDR3: TGTGCCTGGAGTGTCCCGCAGGGGGCACGAGAGACCCAGTACTTC.

The chain uses TRBV18 and TRBJ1-1, with 11 nucleotides matching TRBD1. Germline V gives CDR1 KGHSH, CDR2 LQKENI. With V trimmed by 3 bases and J by 5 bases, 5 bases remained unmatched. The CDR3 totals 15 residues. The CDR3: CASSPWDRGGTEAFF. The CDR3 bases are TGTGCCAGCTCACCCTGGGACAGGGGGGGGACTGAAGCTTTCTTT.

The chain links TRBV18 to TRBJ1-6; D uncertain. The germline V and J ends were trimmed by 3 bases and 1 base, with 10 bases remaining between them. Germline V gives CDR1 KGHSH, CDR2 LQKENI. There are 16 residues in the CDR3. CDR3: CASSPGGLSYNSPLHF. The CDR3 DNA reads as TGTGCCAGCTCACCGGGCGGACTATCCTATAATTCACCCCTCCACTTT.

The rearrangement joins TRBV6-6 to TRBJ1-2, with TRBD1 matching 7 bases. J gave up 8 bases and V 5 bases, and 2 bases lay outside the gene matches. Germline-derived CDR1 and CDR2 are MNHNY and SVGAGI (reference sequence). The CDR3 spans 11 residues. CDR3 nucleotides: TGTGCCAGCAGTCCGGACAGGGGCTACACCTTC. This encodes CASSPDRGYTF.